This record concerns one T cell receptor (beta chain) sequence. Its antigen is currently unknown. Cultured CD4+ T cell DNA underwent sequencing with the Oncomine TCR Beta short-read assay. Scientists extracted genomic DNA from CD4+ T cells grown in culture. TCRdb called the PCR reads again in MiXCR, with one record for every CDR3 protein. The data show thousands of distinct CDR3 sequences, around 75% seen once. This entry comes from a study of vaccination and CD4 T cells after COVID-19. As for treatment: 10-day PBMC culture with coronavirus spike peptide pools or control peptides (ViraFEST assay). CDR3 length: 14 amino acids. CDR1 and CDR2 (germline): DFQATT, SNEGSKA (reference sequence). Trimming removed 2 bases from V and 7 bases from J, with 15 bases in between.

The sequence came from a human donor who had recovered from COVID-19. Sample: CD4+ T cells from blood, cultured in vitro. The rearrangement links TRBV20-1 to TRBJ2-4, with D perhaps TRBD2 (6 bases). For the CDR3, the DNA is TGCAGTGCTAGAAGGGCGGGGACTCTGAACATTCAGTACTTC. This sequence encodes CSARRAGTLNIQYF.